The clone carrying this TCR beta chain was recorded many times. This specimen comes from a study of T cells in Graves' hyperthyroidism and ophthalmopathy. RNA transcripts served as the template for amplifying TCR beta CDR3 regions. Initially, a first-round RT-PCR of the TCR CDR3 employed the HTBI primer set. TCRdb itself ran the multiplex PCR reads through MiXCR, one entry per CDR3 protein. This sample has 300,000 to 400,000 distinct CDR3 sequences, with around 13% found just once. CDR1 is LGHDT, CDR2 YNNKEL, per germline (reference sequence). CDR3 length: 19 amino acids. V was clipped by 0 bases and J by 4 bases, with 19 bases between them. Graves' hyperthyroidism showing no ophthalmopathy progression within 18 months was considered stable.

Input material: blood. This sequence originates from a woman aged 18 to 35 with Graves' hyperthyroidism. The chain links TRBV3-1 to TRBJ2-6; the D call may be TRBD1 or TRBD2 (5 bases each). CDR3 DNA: TGTGCCAGCAGCCAAGATTGGGGGAGCTTCCGCTCCGGGGCCAACGTCCTGACTTTC. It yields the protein CASSQDWGSFRSGANVLTF.